This T cell receptor beta chain was identified in a study of T-cell reconstitution after alpha-beta-depleted transplantation in children. Unique molecular identifiers were incorporated into the prepared TCRbeta library. Via MiXCR, TCRdb re-called the PCR reads, giving one row per CDR3 protein. The sample includes about 480,000 distinct CDR3 sequences, around 13% of them seen just once. The CDR3 consists of 15 residues. The germline gives CDR1 MNHEY, CDR2 SVGEGT. The junction had 10 bases not matched to a gene; V was cut back by 7 bases and J by 3 bases. As concerns this clonotype: A clone one base away is much larger, so this may be a read error. The conserved final phenylalanine or tryptophan is absent from the CDR3, which likely points to a read error.

The sequencing here drew on PBMCs from the stem cell graft donor, taken from the stem cell graft. The chain couples TRBV6-2 or TRBV6-3 to TRBJ1-2; TRBD1 aligns across 8 bases. The source of this sequence is a human donor who donated a stem cell graft to a child with combined immunodeficiency. CDR3 DNA sequence: TGTGCCAGCACCGGACGACAGGGGACTTACTATGGCTACACCTAC. It is translated as CASTGRQGTYYGYTY.